Listed here are 23 T cell receptor beta chains from one sample, sequenced in a study of cytomegalovirus exposure and HLA in healthy donors (dated 2017 in TCRdb). Library method: the immunoSEQ multiplex PCR assay. A mixture of 60 forward primers for TCR Vbeta segments and 13 reverse primers for TCR Jbeta segments was used in the multiplex PCR. TCRdb mirrors the immuneACCESS table, restricted to in-frame sequences. Some clones are absent from its copies; in checked studies, under half trace to an unresolved V gene, and the reason for the others is unknown. The sample has about 160,000 clones on record, 70% to 90% of them singletons. The top ten hold approximately 2% of the sample. The sequenced sample consisted of PBMCs. Source of these receptors: a man aged 18 to 29 in good health and CMV-seropositive.

The chain combines TRBV4-3 with TRBJ1-2, with D possibly TRBD1 on 6 matching bases. V was trimmed by 0 bases and J by 6 bases, leaving 14 bases between them. Germline V gene data show CDR1 as LGHNA and CDR2 as YSLEER. The CDR3 has 15 amino acids. CDR3 DNA: TGCGCCAGCAGCCAAGAAGCCGGGACACCTAATGGCTACACCTTC. It specifies CASSQEAGTPNGYTF.

The count of this clone is one. The chain is built from TRBV5-1 and TRBJ1-6; the match to TRBD1 covers 9 bases. The germline V gene has CDR1 SGHRS and CDR2 YFSETQ. The CDR3 is 17 amino acids. V lost 4 bases, J lost 6 bases, and 11 bases stayed unmatched. As DNA, the CDR3 is TGCGCCAGCAGCCTCTCCGACAGGGGGGCCTCTAATTCACCCCTCCACTTT. This encodes CASSLSDRGASNSPLHF.

This clone was seen a single time. The V call is TRBV15, the J call TRBJ1-1; possible D gene TRBD1, 6 bases. This CDR3 region has 15 residues. From germline, CDR1 is LNHNV and CDR2 YYDKDF (reference sequence). Deletions cut 3 bases from V and 2 bases from J, with 13 bases between. The CDR3 bases are TGTGCCACCAGCAGGGGGGACAATCCCAACACTGAAGCTTTCTTT. Translating it yields CATSRGDNPNTEAFF.

The chain carries TRBV6-1 and TRBJ1-5; D remains unclear. Germline-derived CDR1 and CDR2 are MNHNS and SASEGT. The CDR3 runs to 13 residues. V lost 6 bases and J lost 2, with 8 bases in between. The CDR3 DNA sequence: TGTGCCAGCAGCCGGGAGGGCAATCAGCCCCAGCATTTT. Translating gives CASSREGNQPQHF.

The rearrangement links TRBV30 to TRBJ2-2; D is possibly TRBD1 (6 bases). The CDR3 has 12 amino acids. CDR1 is GTSNPN and CDR2 is SVGIG in the germline V gene (reference sequence). V was trimmed by 3 bases and J by 7 bases, leaving 9 bases between them. CDR3 in amino acids: CAWRDSGGELFF. The CDR3, as DNA: TGTGCCTGGAGGGACAGCGGCGGGGAGCTGTTTTTT.

The chain carries TRBV5-4 and TRBJ1-1; D is ambiguous. The V end lost 0 bases, the J end lost 4 bases, and 13 bases lay between the germline ends. Germline V gene sequence: CDR1 SGHNT, CDR2 YYREEE (reference sequence). The CDR3 is 15 residues long. The DNA for the CDR3 is TGTGCCAGCAGCTTGGTTTCCGGGGTCGGCACTGAAGCTTTCTTT. Translation: CASSLVSGVGTEAFF. The full variable domain, in which reference TRBV5-4 and TRBJ1-1 provide the parts outside the CDR3, is ETGVTQSPTHLIKTRGQQVTLRCSSQSGHNTVSWYQQALGQGPQFIFQYYREEENGRGNFPPRFSGLQFPNYSSELNVNALELDDSALYLCASSLVSGVGTEAFFGQGTRLTVV.

The V and J genes are TRBV7-8 and TRBJ1-3; possible D gene TRBD1, 6 bases. The CDR3 covers 14 residues. The V end was cut by 6 bases, the J end by 2 bases, with 11 bases between. CDR1 and CDR2 from the germline V gene are SGHVS and FQNEAQ. The CDR3 loop is CASRRGGTGNTIYF. The CDR3 DNA sequence: TGTGCCAGCAGGCGAGGGGGAACTGGAAACACCATATATTTT.

The genes are TRBV19 and TRBJ1-4; 8 bases align to TRBD1. Unmatched junction bases numbered 4, after V lost 8 bases and J lost 5 bases. The CDR3 loop spans 13 amino acids. Germline V lookup: CDR1 LNHDA, CDR2 SQIVND (reference sequence). The CDR3 DNA is TGTGCCAGTGTGGGACAGGTGAATGAAAAACTGTTTTTT. Amino acid sequence: CASVGQVNEKLFF. The full variable domain, its missing parts supplied by reference TRBV19 and TRBJ1-4, is DGGITQSPKYLFRKEGQNVTLSCEQNLNHDAMYWYRQDPGQGLRLIYYSQIVNDFQKGDIAEGYSVSREKKESFPLTVTSAQKNPTAFYLCASVGQVNEKLFFGSGTQLSVL.

The chain recombines TRBV28 with TRBJ2-7, with 11 nucleotides matching TRBD2. After removal of 3 bases from V and 7 bases from J, the junction contained 8 bases not matched to a gene. The CDR3 is 15 residues long. Germline V CDR1 and CDR2: MDHEN, SYDVKM. CDR3 DNA sequence: TGTGCCAGCAGTTTGGTAGCGGGGGGGCCGGGGGAGCAGTACTTC. It is translated as CASSLVAGGPGEQYF.

V gene TRBV6-5 combines with J gene TRBJ2-1; D is undetermined. Germline values: CDR1 MNHEY, CDR2 SVGAGI. The CDR3 spans 14 residues. V was shortened by 6 bases and J by 3 bases, with 12 bases between the two germline ends. The CDR3, as DNA: TGTGCCAGCAGCCTCACTACCAACTACAATGAGCAGTTCTTC. This gives the protein CASSLTTNYNEQFF.

The rearrangement uses TRBV4-3 and TRBJ1-2, with a tentative D call TRBD1 (5 bases). V gave up 0 bases and J gave up 4 bases, with 15 bases separating them. Germline V gene sequence: CDR1 LGHNA, CDR2 YSLEER. The CDR3 sequence is 16 residues long. CDR3 nucleotides: TGCGCCAGCAGCCAAGACTCCCGGACACCTATCTATGGCTACACCTTC. Translated: CASSQDSRTPIYGYTF.

CDR3 nucleotides: TGCAGCGCGGATGGGACTAGCCTCACAGATACGCAGTATTTT. Its protein is CSADGTSLTDTQYF. V is TRBV29-1 and J is TRBJ2-3, with TRBD2 matching over 9 bases. Trimming at V came to 7 bases and at J to 2 bases, leaving 7 bases not matched to a gene. Germline lookup yields CDR1 SQVTM and CDR2 ANQGSEA. The CDR3 has 14 amino acids.

The chain couples TRBV6-4 to TRBJ1-2; D is ambiguous. CDR3 length: 17 amino acids. Germline CDR1 and CDR2: MRHNA and SNTAGT. V gave up 0 bases and J gave up 5 bases, with 19 bases separating them. This CDR3 is CASSDSRVVIDRYGYTF. In DNA, the CDR3 is TGTGCCAGCAGTGACTCGAGGGTTGTAATAGACCGATATGGCTACACCTTC.

This chain connects TRBV5-5 to TRBJ1-1; TRBD1 matches at 9 bases. CDR3 length: 14 amino acids. V shed 4 bases, J shed 4 bases, and the junction held 5 bases outside the gene matches. Germline V gene lookup returns CDR1 SGHKS and CDR2 YYEKEE (reference sequence). DNA of the CDR3: TGTGCCAGCAGCATAAGACAGGGGGGCACTGAAGCTTTCTTT. This codes for CASSIRQGGTEAFF.

The chain links TRBV4-2 to TRBJ2-1, with 8 positions matching TRBD2. The trim removed 4 bases at V and 6 bases at J, leaving 11 bases unmatched. CDR3 length: 16 residues. The germline V gene encodes CDR1 LGHNA and CDR2 YNFKEQ. The CDR3 protein is CASSLYGTSSINEQFF. The CDR3 bases are TGTGCCAGCAGCCTCTACGGGACTAGTAGTATCAATGAGCAGTTCTTC.

The rearrangement links TRBV19 to TRBJ1-5; 8 positions agree with TRBD1. V shed 3 bases, J shed 4 bases, and the junction held 2 bases outside the gene matches. The CDR3 is 14 amino acids. CDR1 LNHDA and CDR2 SQIVND come from the germline V gene (reference sequence). CDR3 residues: CASSMRDRNQPQHF. The DNA of the CDR3 is TGTGCCAGTAGTATGAGGGACAGGAATCAGCCCCAGCATTTT.

The chain combines TRBV4-3 with TRBJ2-7, with D perhaps matching TRBD1 (7 bases). Germline V gene sequence: CDR1 LGHNA, CDR2 YSLEER. The CDR3 has 15 residues. V was shortened by 0 bases and J by 5 bases, with 14 bases between the two germline ends. The CDR3 reads CASSQEEEGAHEQYF. CDR3 coding DNA: TGCGCCAGCAGCCAAGAGGAGGAGGGGGCCCACGAGCAGTACTTC.

This clone showed up just a few times. V and J are TRBV7-9 and TRBJ2-3; the match to TRBD2 covers 7 bases. The CDR3 loop spans 12 amino acids. The germline V gene has CDR1 SEHNR and CDR2 FQNEAQ (reference sequence). V gave up 5 bases and J gave up 6 bases; unmatched junction bases: 2. CDR3 amino acids: CASSVGGDTQYF. The CDR3 DNA reads TGTGCCAGCAGCGTCGGGGGGGATACGCAGTATTTT.

CDR3 in amino acids: CASGLVGLRGEPQHF. The CDR3 bases are TGTGCTAGTGGTTTGGTAGGACTAAGGGGTGAGCCCCAGCATTTT. The rearrangement joins TRBV12-5 to TRBJ1-5; possibly TRBD1 for D (5 bases). With 0 bases removed from V and 8 bases from J, the gap between germline ends came to 14 bases. Germline V gene sequence: CDR1 LGHNT, CDR2 FRNRAP. The CDR3 is 15 residues long.

There are a few counts of this clone. The V and J genes are TRBV4-3 and TRBJ1-2, with D perhaps matching TRBD1 (6 bases). CDR1 and CDR2 (germline): LGHNA, YSLEER. There are 16 residues in the CDR3. V was shortened by 0 bases and J by 2 bases, with 13 bases between the two germline ends. CDR3 nucleotide sequence: TGCGCCAGCAGCCAAGACTTTCGGCAGGGGAACTATGGCTACACCTTC. It codes for CASSQDFRQGNYGYTF.

The chain joins TRBV9 to TRBJ2-3, with D perhaps matching TRBD2 (5 bases). The CDR3 has 13 amino acids. Germline V lookup: CDR1 SGDLS, CDR2 YYNGEE. V lost 2 bases and J 6 bases, leaving 10 bases between the germline ends. This chain's CDR3 is CASSVPGSDTQYF. The CDR3, as DNA: TGTGCCAGCAGCGTCCCGGGAAGCGATACGCAGTATTTT.

The chain employs TRBV11-3 and TRBJ2-5, with a weak D call TRBD1 (6 bases). Trimming cost V 1 base and J 1 base, with 16 bases left between them. The CDR3 totals 17 residues. The germline CDR1 and CDR2 sequences are SGHNT and YENEEA. This CDR3 reads CASSLGTGRAGQETQYF. The CDR3 DNA is TGTGCCAGCAGCTTAGGAACAGGGCGGGCGGGCCAAGAGACCCAGTACTTC.

The genes are TRBV9 and TRBJ2-3; TRBD1 aligns across 8 bases. The germline V gene encodes CDR1 SGDLS and CDR2 YYNGEE. Unmatched junction bases numbered 9, after V lost 6 bases and J lost 9 bases. The CDR3 has 13 residues. This chain's CDR3 is CASTGPTGGTQYF. CDR3 sequence (DNA): TGTGCCAGCACCGGGCCAACAGGGGGGACGCAGTATTTT.